These 24 T cell receptor beta chains originate from one sample sequenced in a study of CD8 T cells in ankylosing spondylitis. The antigens of these receptors remain unknown. TCRdb called the 5' RACE reads again in MiXCR, with one record for every CDR3 protein. The table includes roughly 370,000 distinct CDR3 sequences, 20% to 25% detected once. Study-wide results and limits: Characteristic of ankylosing spondylitis blood, it appeared, was a TCR beta motif comprising about 8 highly homologous variants.

Input material: blood, either unsorted or a sorted T cell fraction (not recorded which). Receptors originate from a male donor with ankylosing spondylitis.

This clonotype occurred a few times. The CDR3 DNA is TGTGCCAGCAGTCAGACAGGGGGCGCCAGGTACGAGCAGTACTTC. It encodes CASSQTGGARYEQYF. The chain recombines TRBV12-3 or TRBV12-4 with TRBJ2-7, with TRBD1 matching over 10 bases. The CDR3 is 15 amino acids. V lost 5 bases to trimming and J lost 4 bases; unmatched junction nucleotides: 8.

This clonotype has only a few counts. The chain couples TRBV12-3 or TRBV12-4 to TRBJ1-4; the D is unclear. V was cut by 6 bases and J by 10 bases, with 24 bases left in between. The CDR3 is 16 residues long. CDR3 protein: CASRRTEEGPEGKLFF. CDR3 coding DNA: TGTGCCAGCAGGCGTACCGAGGAAGGACCGGAGGGAAAACTGTTTTTT.

This clonotype has a handful of counts. The rearrangement links TRBV7-2 to TRBJ2-1, with TRBD2 as a possible D gene (6 bases). Trimming removed 5 bases from V and 6 bases from J, with 8 bases in between. Germline loops: CDR1 SGHTA, CDR2 FQGNSA. The CDR3 totals 12 residues. CDR3 DNA: TGTGCCAGCAGCCCGACTAGCAATGAGCAGTTCTTC. This gives the protein CASSPTSNEQFF.

The chain has TRBV5-5 and TRBJ2-2; possible D gene TRBD1, 6 bases. Germline V lookup: CDR1 SGHKS, CDR2 YYEKEE (reference sequence). The CDR3 covers 18 residues. Deletions cut 4 bases from V and 1 base from J, with 20 bases between. The CDR3 nucleotides read TGTGCCAGCAGCCCCCGTCCCGGGACATTTTTGAACACCGGGGAGCTGTTTTTT. As protein: CASSPRPGTFLNTGELFF.

This clonotype occurred a few times. The rearrangement links TRBV29-1 to TRBJ2-3; the match to TRBD1 covers 7 bases. The CDR3 has 11 amino acids. Germline lookup yields CDR1 SQVTM and CDR2 ANQGSEA. V lost 7 bases, J lost 3 bases, and 1 base stayed unmatched. For the CDR3, the DNA is TGCAGCGCGGGACAGACAGATACGCAGTATTTT. Translating gives CSAGQTDTQYF.

The chain recombines TRBV4-1 with TRBJ2-7; D unresolved. Germline CDR1 MGHRA, CDR2 YSYEKL. V lost 3 bases and J lost 7, with 13 bases in between. The CDR3 spans 13 residues. The DNA for the CDR3 is TGCGCCAGCAGCCATTTCTCTGAGAGGGAGCAGTACTTC. It codes for CASSHFSEREQYF.

The gene calls are TRBV5-1 and TRBJ2-3; D is possibly TRBD1 (6 bases). Trimming removed 0 bases from V and 4 bases from J, with 9 bases in between. The germline V gene encodes CDR1 SGHRS and CDR2 YFSETQ. This CDR3 spans 14 amino acids. CDR3 amino acids: CASSLVGGADTQYF. CDR3 coding DNA: TGCGCCAGCAGCTTGGTAGGGGGAGCAGATACGCAGTATTTT.

V is TRBV20-1 and J is TRBJ2-1; D is unresolved. V gave up 6 bases and J gave up 4 bases, with 4 bases separating them. Germline CDR1 is DFQATT and CDR2 is SNEGSKA (reference sequence). The CDR3 has 10 amino acids. CDR3 DNA sequence: TGCAGTGCCCAGTACAATGAGCAGTTCTTC. The encoded protein is CSAQYNEQFF.

This chain connects TRBV9 to TRBJ2-3, with 8 nucleotides matching TRBD1. The CDR3 consists of 14 residues. Trimming removed 3 bases from V and 2 bases from J; junction bases left unmatched: 2. The germline V gene encodes CDR1 SGDLS and CDR2 YYNGEE. The CDR3 DNA reads as TGTGCCAGCAGCGCACAGGGGGACACAGATACGCAGTATTTT. Protein: CASSAQGDTDTQYF.

V gene TRBV10-3 combines with J gene TRBJ2-2, with 9 bases fitting TRBD2. V trimming: 0 bases; J trimming: 5 bases; junction bases outside the gene matches: 10. The CDR3 is 18 amino acids. Germline-derived CDR1 and CDR2 are ENHRY and SYGVKD. The CDR3 coding sequence is TGTGCCATCAGTGAGTCGTTGAGCGGGAGGAGTGGGACCGGGGAGCTGTTTTTT. Translated: CAISESLSGRSGTGELFF.

The chain is built from TRBV30 and TRBJ2-2; TRBD2 agrees at 10 bases. This CDR3 contains 19 residues. V trimming: 1 base; J trimming: 5 bases; junction bases outside the gene matches: 16. Germline CDR1 is GTSNPN and CDR2 is SVGIG (reference sequence). CDR3 loop: CAWSGFSRLAGDGTGELFF. CDR3 nucleotides: TGTGCCTGGAGTGGGTTCAGTCGGCTAGCGGGAGATGGTACCGGGGAGCTGTTTTTT.

This clonotype was picked up a small number of times. The rearrangement links TRBV20-1 to TRBJ1-1; D not resolved. This CDR3 comprises 12 residues. The germline CDR1 and CDR2 sequences are DFQATT and SNEGSKA (reference sequence). The CDR3 DNA sequence: TGCAGCCTCGCGAGGCTGAACACTGAAGCTTTCTTT. This encodes CSLARLNTEAFF.

The V gene is TRBV12-3 or TRBV12-4, the J gene TRBJ2-2; D is unresolved. The CDR3 runs to 15 residues. Trimming removed 7 bases at V and 0 bases at J, with 12 bases between. CDR3 DNA: TGTGCCAGCACCGCGACGGAAACGAACACCGGGGAGCTGTTTTTT. This encodes CASTATETNTGELFF.

A remark on this clonotype: Relative to the germline gene, one junction end is altered; a read error may explain this. This sequence joins TRBV20-1 and TRBJ2-4; 14 bases agree with TRBD2. CDR1 is DFQATT, CDR2 SNEGSKA, per germline (reference sequence). The CDR3 totals 18 residues. CDR3 coding DNA: TGCAGTGCTAGTCCGGGACTAGCGGGGGAGTTAGCCAAAAGCATTCAGTACTTC. Protein sequence: CSASPGLAGELAKSIQYF.

This clonotype was counted only a few times. The chain joins TRBV6-1 to TRBJ2-7; D is unresolved. CDR3 length: 13 amino acids. Germline V gives CDR1 MNHNS, CDR2 SASEGT. Between the trimmed V and J ends, which lost 5 bases and 5 bases, there was a span of 13 bases. The CDR3: CASSPRLGHEQYF. CDR3 coding DNA: TGTGCCAGCAGTCCACGGTTAGGACACGAGCAGTACTTC.

This chain joins TRBV14 and TRBJ1-1, with D perhaps TRBD1 (5 bases). Per germline, CDR1 SGHDN and CDR2 FVKESK. The CDR3 is 13 amino acids. V shed 4 bases and J shed 4 bases, with 10 bases lying between them. This CDR3 is CASSRVGGTEAFF. The CDR3 DNA sequence: TGTGCCAGCAGCCGAGTGGGGGGCACTGAAGCTTTCTTT.

This clonotype was recorded a few times. The J gene is TRBJ2-3, the V gene TRBV20-1, with D possibly being TRBD2 (5 bases). Trimming removed 6 bases at V and 4 bases at J, with 8 bases between. CDR1 is DFQATT, CDR2 SNEGSKA, per germline (reference sequence). This CDR3 comprises 11 residues. In nucleotides, the CDR3 is TGCAGTGCCGGGATGGCAGATACGCAGTATTTT. Translation gives CSAGMADTQYF.

There are a few counts of this clonotype. This rearrangement joins TRBV5-1 to TRBJ2-6; D assignment may be TRBD1 or TRBD2 (5 bases each). This CDR3 has 19 residues. The V and J ends lost 4 bases and 0 bases respectively, with 20 bases between them. The germline CDR1 and CDR2 sequences are SGHRS and YFSETQ. The DNA of the CDR3 is TGCGCCAGCAGCACCCACCTCCGGGACGGACTCTCTGGGGCCAACGTCCTGACTTTC. Translation: CASSTHLRDGLSGANVLTF.

This sequence joins TRBV20-1 and TRBJ2-1; perhaps TRBD1 as D (6 bases). Germline CDR1 DFQATT, CDR2 SNEGSKA (reference sequence). The CDR3 runs to 15 residues. Deletions cut 6 bases from V and 7 bases from J, with 22 bases between. CDR3 sequence reads: CSAIPTTGSRNEQFF. CDR3 DNA sequence: TGCAGTGCCATACCGACCACAGGGAGTAGGAATGAGCAGTTCTTC.

This clonotype was detected only a few times. The rearrangement links TRBV6-1 to TRBJ1-1; no clear D. Germline-derived CDR1 and CDR2 are MNHNS and SASEGT. V lost 6 bases, J lost 5 bases, and 13 bases lay in between. The CDR3 consists of 13 residues. Here the CDR3 DNA reads TGTGCCAGCAGGGAGGCCCTCCGGACTGAAGCTTTCTTT. Its translation: CASREALRTEAFF.

The CDR3 reads CASKVRTANTGELFF. CDR3 bases: TGTGCCAGCAAAGTTAGAACCGCGAACACCGGGGAGCTGTTTTTT. This chain joins TRBV7-6 and TRBJ2-2; no definite D call. Germline CDR1 is SGHVS and CDR2 is FNYEAQ. The CDR3 length is 15 residues. Trimming shortened V by 7 bases and J by 0 bases, and 12 bases separated the two germline ends.

This clonotype has more than one count but fewer than ten. This CDR3 reads CASSLDLRDSYNEQFF. CDR3 coding DNA: TGCGCCAGCAGCTTGGATTTACGGGACTCCTACAATGAGCAGTTCTTC. The chain recombines TRBV5-1 with TRBJ2-1, with D perhaps TRBD2 (5 bases). The CDR3 has 16 residues. The V end lost 0 bases, the J end lost 0 bases, and 10 bases lay between the germline ends. Germline values: CDR1 SGHRS, CDR2 YFSETQ.

The gene calls are TRBV15 and TRBJ1-6; D is ambiguous. CDR3 size: 15 residues. Germline values: CDR1 LNHNV, CDR2 YYDKDF (reference sequence). The germline V and J ends were trimmed by 0 bases and 6 bases, with 9 bases remaining between them. CDR3 protein: CATSRDPGSNSPLHF. CDR3 DNA sequence: TGTGCCACCAGCAGAGATCCCGGGAGTAATTCACCCCTCCACTTT.

V gene TRBV2 combines with J gene TRBJ2-7; D perhaps matches TRBD1 (5 bases). CDR1 is SNHLY and CDR2 is FYNNEI in the germline V gene. The CDR3 totals 14 residues. The ends were cut back, 7 bases at V and 3 bases at J, with 16 bases in the middle. This CDR3 is CASTEPFRVYEQYF. DNA of the CDR3: TGTGCCAGCACCGAACCCTTCAGGGTCTACGAGCAGTACTTC. The entire variable domain, with the rest obtained from reference TRBV2 and TRBJ2-7, is as follows: EPEVTQTPSHQVTQMGQEVILRCVPISNHLYFYWYRQILGQKVEFLVSFYNNEISEKSEIFDDQFSVERPDGSNFTLKIRSTKLEDSAMYFCASTEPFRVYEQYFGPGTRLTVT.